Listed here are 27 T cell receptor beta chains from one sample, sequenced in a study of cytomegalovirus exposure and HLA in healthy donors (dated by TCRdb to 2016 to 2017). Libraries were prepared through the immunoSEQ multiplex PCR assay. For the multiplex PCR, a mixture combining 60 forward primers for TCR Vbeta segments and 13 reverse primers for TCR Jbeta segments was used. Here the immuneACCESS table is served through TCRdb, limited to in-frame sequences with V and J called. Missing clones are a known gap in these copies; in checked studies unresolved V genes cover under half, and the rest lacks a known reason. The sample data list about 130,000 clones, and around 75% of these were observed just once. Clones ranked in the top ten supply roughly 3.1% of the sample. Specimen: PBMCs. These receptors were collected from a man aged 30-40 years in good health and CMV-seronegative.

V gene TRBV7-9 combines with J gene TRBJ2-2, with 10 positions matching TRBD2. Germline CDR1 and CDR2: SEHNR and FQNEAQ (reference sequence). The junction had 6 bases not matched to a gene; V was cut back by 5 bases and J by 3 bases. The CDR3 consists of 16 residues. This CDR3 reads CASSLGLADDTGELFF. The CDR3 bases are TGTGCCAGCAGCCTCGGACTAGCGGACGACACCGGGGAGCTGTTTTTT. Supplemented by reference TRBV7-9 and TRBJ2-2, the full variable domain reads DTGVSQNPRHKITKRGQNVTFRCDPISEHNRLYWYRQTLGQGPEFLTYFQNEAQLEKSRLLSDRFSAERPKGSFSTLEIQRTEQGDSAMYLCASSLGLADDTGELFFGEGSRLTVL.

The rearrangement joins TRBV11-2 to TRBJ2-3, with D maybe TRBD1 (5 bases). Trimming took off 0 bases at V and 5 bases at J, with 9 bases between the two ends. Germline lookup yields CDR1 SGHAT and CDR2 FQNNGV. This CDR3 spans 14 amino acids. CDR3: CASSLDLRGDTQYF. The CDR3 DNA follows: TGTGCCAGCAGCTTAGATCTAAGGGGAGATACGCAGTATTTT.

The chain combines TRBV27 with TRBJ1-2; D gene ambiguous. Germline loops: CDR1 MNHEY, CDR2 SMNVEV (reference sequence). The CDR3 runs to 14 residues. The ends were cut back, 5 bases at V and 5 bases at J, with 15 bases in the middle. Here the CDR3 DNA reads TGTGCCAGCAGTCCACGCGGGGATCTATATGGCTACACCTTC. Its translation is CASSPRGDLYGYTF.

The J gene is TRBJ2-3, the V gene TRBV30; TRBD2 agrees at 12 bases. The CDR3 contains 15 residues. The germline V gene has CDR1 GTSNPN and CDR2 SVGIG (reference sequence). Trimming removed 2 bases from V and 3 bases from J; junction bases left unmatched: 3. DNA of the CDR3: TGTGCCTGGAGTTCAGGACTAGCGGGGACAGATACGCAGTATTTT. It yields the protein CAWSSGLAGTDTQYF.

The chain is built from TRBV19 and TRBJ2-1; 13 bases fit TRBD2. This CDR3 comprises 19 residues. Germline lookup yields CDR1 LNHDA and CDR2 SQIVND (reference sequence). V trimming: 5 bases; J trimming: 0 bases; junction bases outside the gene matches: 10. The CDR3 nucleotides read TGTGCCAGTAGTCCAAAAGGACTAGCGGGGGCGAGCTCCTACAATGAGCAGTTCTTC. Translation gives CASSPKGLAGASSYNEQFF.

The chain links TRBV2 to TRBJ2-5; D possibly corresponds to TRBD1 (5 bases). The CDR3 is made up of 12 amino acids. The germline V gene has CDR1 SNHLY and CDR2 FYNNEI. The V end lost 6 bases, the J end lost 5 bases, and 10 bases lay between the germline ends. The CDR3, as DNA: TGTGCCAGCAGCCAGGGTAGGGAGACCCAGTACTTC. Its translation: CASSQGRETQYF.

The V gene is TRBV9, the J gene TRBJ2-7; 9 bases are shared with TRBD1. The germline gives CDR1 SGDLS, CDR2 YYNGEE. The J segment lost 6 bases and the V segment lost 3 bases, leaving 13 bases of the junction unmatched. This CDR3 is 16 amino acids long. As DNA, the CDR3 is TGTGCCAGCAGCGCCGCGGGGAGGGACAGGGCATCCGAGCAGTACTTC. Translation: CASSAAGRDRASEQYF.

This rearrangement joins TRBV9 to TRBJ2-1, with 10 nucleotides matching TRBD2. Trimming removed 4 bases from V and 8 bases from J; junction bases left unmatched: 9. CDR3 size: 15 residues. Germline values: CDR1 SGDLS, CDR2 YYNGEE. The CDR3, as DNA: TGTGCCAGCAGCAGCCGACTAGCGGGCAGCGATGAGCAGTTCTTC. This sequence encodes CASSSRLAGSDEQFF.

This clone is a singleton in its sample. J is TRBJ2-7 and V is TRBV2, with a possible D match to TRBD2 (6 bases). CDR1 is SNHLY and CDR2 is FYNNEI in the germline V gene. The CDR3 loop spans 13 amino acids. V was pared by 1 base and J by 7 bases, with 11 bases between. CDR3 sequence: CASSEVGAGEQYF. The CDR3 DNA is TGTGCCAGCAGTGAAGTTGGTGCGGGAGAGCAGTACTTC.

V gene TRBV7-9 combines with J gene TRBJ1-2; no firm D call. Germline CDR1 is SEHNR and CDR2 is FQNEAQ (reference sequence). The CDR3 consists of 13 residues. The germline V and J ends were trimmed by 6 bases and 4 bases, with 12 bases remaining between them. The CDR3 sequence is CASRLTLGYGYTF. CDR3 sequence (DNA): TGTGCCAGCAGGCTGACACTCGGCTATGGCTACACCTTC.

J is TRBJ1-3 and V is TRBV2, with D maybe TRBD1 (5 bases). From germline, CDR1 is SNHLY and CDR2 FYNNEI. V was cut by 4 bases and J by 1 base, with 20 bases left in between. CDR3 size: 18 residues. The chain's CDR3 is CASSVSGLSLKSGNTIYF. As DNA, the CDR3 is TGTGCCAGCAGTGTATCAGGGTTGAGTCTTAAGTCTGGAAACACCATATATTTT.

V usage is TRBV7-2 and J usage is TRBJ1-1; 12 bases match TRBD1. Germline V lookup: CDR1 SGHTA, CDR2 FQGNSA. V lost 0 bases, J lost 10 bases, and 9 bases stayed unmatched. CDR3 size: 16 residues. DNA of the CDR3: TGTGCCAGCAGCTTAGCGGCCCAGGGACAGGGGGCAAGAGCTTTCTTT. Amino acid sequence: CASSLAAQGQGARAFF.

This clone has only one observation. A junction end diverges from the germline sequence, so it may reflect a read error. The J gene is TRBJ1-4, the V gene TRBV5-1, with TRBD1 as a possible D gene (6 bases). In germline, CDR1 is SGHRS, CDR2 YFSETQ. This CDR3 is built from 20 residues. The CDR3 DNA reads TGCGCCAGCAGCCCAAACTCACGCTGGGGGCAGGATGCAACTAATGAAAATCTGTTTTTT. Translated, it gives CASSPNSRWGQDATNENLFF.

The chain couples TRBV7-6 to TRBJ2-2, with no clear D. Trimming cost V 4 bases and J 2 bases, with 14 bases left between them. There are 16 residues in the CDR3. CDR1 is SGHVS and CDR2 is FNYEAQ in the germline V gene. The CDR3 DNA reads TGTGCCAGCAGCTCAAGTTGGCCGATAAACACCGGGGAGCTGTTTTTT. This codes for CASSSSWPINTGELFF.

The chain links TRBV11-2 to TRBJ1-3; 7 nucleotides match TRBD1. J lost 4 bases, V lost 3 bases, and 6 bases had no gene match. Germline CDR1 is SGHAT and CDR2 is FQNNGV. CDR3 length equals 15 residues. The CDR3 protein is CASSFWTGGGNTIYF. CDR3 DNA sequence: TGTGCCAGCAGCTTTTGGACAGGAGGAGGAAACACCATATATTTT.

This clone occurred a few times. The rearrangement uses TRBV7-9 and TRBJ2-2; D may be TRBD2 (5 bases). This CDR3 has 13 residues. V lost 5 bases and J 8 bases, leaving 12 bases between the germline ends. Germline CDR1 is SEHNR and CDR2 is FQNEAQ (reference sequence). The CDR3 DNA reads as TGTGCCAGCAGCCGAGAGGGAAGGGGGGAGCTGTTTTTT. Protein sequence: CASSREGRGELFF.

The J gene is TRBJ2-1, the V gene TRBV5-1; D possibly corresponds to TRBD2 (6 bases). Per the germline V gene, CDR1 is SGHRS and CDR2 is YFSETQ. The CDR3 totals 15 residues. V was pared by 5 bases and J by 0 bases, with 12 bases between. CDR3 sequence: CASSFSGFSYNEQFF. The CDR3 DNA sequence: TGCGCCAGCAGTTTTAGCGGATTCTCCTACAATGAGCAGTTCTTC.

The chain couples TRBV6-1 to TRBJ1-3; no definite D call. CDR1 and CDR2 from the germline V gene are MNHNS and SASEGT. The CDR3 contains 15 residues. Trimming took 7 bases from V and 0 from J, leaving 13 bases between them. The CDR3 bases are TGTGCCAGCATTCGCAGTGAAAACTCTGGAAACACCATATATTTT. It codes for CASIRSENSGNTIYF.

The chain combines TRBV19 with TRBJ2-3, with 7 bases matching TRBD1. This CDR3 region has 14 residues. Germline V gives CDR1 LNHDA, CDR2 SQIVND (reference sequence). V lost 4 bases and J lost 6; bases outside the gene matches: 7. CDR3 sequence reads: CASSTNNRGDTQYF. The CDR3 nucleotides are TGTGCCAGTAGTACAAACAACAGGGGCGATACGCAGTATTTT.

The V and J genes are TRBV6-5 and TRBJ1-2; possibly TRBD1 for D (5 bases). Trimming cost V 0 bases and J 4 bases, with 9 bases left between them. Germline CDR1 and CDR2: MNHEY and SVGAGI. The CDR3 runs 14 residues. The CDR3 bases are TGTGCCAGCAGTTACTCAAAGGGACTCTATGGCTACACCTTC. It translates to CASSYSKGLYGYTF.

The chain combines TRBV11-2 with TRBJ2-7; 9 nucleotides match TRBD1. Germline values: CDR1 SGHAT, CDR2 FQNNGV. Losses at the gene ends were 1 base for V and 3 bases for J; bases not matched to a gene: 1. The CDR3 length is 14 residues. The CDR3 region has the DNA TGTGCCAGCAGCTTAGCGGGACAGGGCTACGAGCAGTACTTC. This sequence encodes CASSLAGQGYEQYF.

This clone was counted between two and nine times. J is TRBJ1-1 and V is TRBV4-3; D gene ambiguous. From germline, CDR1 is LGHNA and CDR2 YSLEER. The CDR3 consists of 14 residues. The germline V and J ends were trimmed by 0 bases and 6 bases, with 11 bases remaining between them. The CDR3 reads CASSQELNAAEAFF. CDR3 coding DNA: TGCGCCAGCAGCCAAGAGTTGAACGCGGCTGAAGCTTTCTTT.

This chain uses TRBV4-1 with TRBJ2-5; D not resolved. The DNA end is a closer match to TRBJ2-7, so the J assignment may be wrong. The CDR3 consists of 14 residues. Germline values: CDR1 MGHRA, CDR2 YSYEKL. This chain's CDR3 is CASSQGPDSYEQYF. Written as DNA, the CDR3 is TGCGCCAGCAGCCAAGGCCCCGACTCCTACGAGCAGTACTTC.

The chain links TRBV27 to TRBJ2-7; 7 positions match TRBD1. Germline V gives CDR1 MNHEY, CDR2 SMNVEV (reference sequence). The CDR3 is 14 residues long. V was pared by 5 bases and J by 5 bases, with 9 bases of the junction left unmatched. CDR3 residues: CASSPFSTGHEQYF. The CDR3 DNA reads as TGTGCCAGCAGTCCATTCTCGACAGGGCACGAGCAGTACTTC.

The chain is built from TRBV28 and TRBJ1-2, with 10 bases matching TRBD1. This CDR3 region has 13 residues. Losses at the gene ends were 9 bases for V and 13 bases for J; bases not matched to a gene: 14. Germline loops: CDR1 MDHEN, CDR2 SYDVKM. The CDR3 coding sequence is TGTGCCAGATTGGACAGGGGGAACCGTAGATTCACCTTC. Translated, it gives CARLDRGNRRFTF.

V gene TRBV18 combines with J gene TRBJ1-2; 11 nucleotides align to TRBD1. The ends lost 3 bases at V and 4 bases at J; junction bases unmatched: 7. From germline, CDR1 is KGHSH and CDR2 LQKENI. This CDR3 is built from 16 residues. The CDR3, as DNA: TGTGCCAGCTCACCCTCTGGACAGGGGGCTAGCTATGGCTACACCTTC. Translated, it gives CASSPSGQGASYGYTF. The full variable domain, rest sourced from reference TRBV18 and TRBJ1-2, is NAGVMQNPRHLVRRRGQEARLRCSPMKGHSHVYWYRQLPEEGLKFMVYLQKENIIDESGMPKERFSAEFPKEGPSILRIQQVVRGDSAAYFCASSPSGQGASYGYTFGSGTRLTVV.

This clone was seen just once. This chain connects TRBV30 to TRBJ2-7; 15 positions agree with TRBD2. The CDR3 has 13 residues. Germline CDR1 and CDR2: GTSNPN and SVGIG (reference sequence). V was clipped by 4 bases and J by 6 bases; unmatched bases: 1. The chain's CDR3 is CAWTGLAGGEQYF. DNA of the CDR3: TGTGCCTGGACGGGACTAGCGGGAGGCGAGCAGTACTTC. The full variable domain, with the rest looked up from reference TRBV30 and TRBJ2-7, is SQTIHQWPATLVQPVGSPLSLECTVEGTSNPNLYWYRQAAGRGLQLLFYSVGIGQISSEVPQNLSASRPQDRQFILSSKKLLLSDSGFYLCAWTGLAGGEQYFGPGTRLTVT.